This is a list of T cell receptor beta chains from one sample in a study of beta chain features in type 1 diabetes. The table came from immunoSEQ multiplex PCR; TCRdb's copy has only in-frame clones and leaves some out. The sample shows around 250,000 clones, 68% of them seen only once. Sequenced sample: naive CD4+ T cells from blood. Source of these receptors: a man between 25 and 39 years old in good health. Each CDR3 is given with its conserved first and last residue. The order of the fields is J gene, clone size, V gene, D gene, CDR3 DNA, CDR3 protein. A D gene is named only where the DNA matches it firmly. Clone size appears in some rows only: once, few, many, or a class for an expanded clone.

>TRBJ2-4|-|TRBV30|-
TGTGCCTGGAGTGTGGGCTCCTCAGCCAAAAACATTCAGTACTTC
CAWSVGSSAKNIQYF
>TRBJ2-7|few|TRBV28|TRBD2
TGTGCCAGCAGTCCACGGTGGACTAGCGGGAACTACGAGCAGTACTTC
CASSPRWTSGNYEQYF
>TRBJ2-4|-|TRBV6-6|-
TGTGCCAGCAGTTACCCCCAGGGTTCCAAAAACATTCAGTACTTC
CASSYPQGSKNIQYF
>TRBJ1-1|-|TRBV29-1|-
TGCAGCGTTGAGGTGGGCCAGGGCGTTACCACTGAAGCTTTCTTT
CSVEVGQGVTTEAFF
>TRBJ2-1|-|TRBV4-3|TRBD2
TGCGCCAGCTCAGAAGCCGGGAGGGCCTCCTACAATGAGCAGTTCTTC
CASSEAGRASYNEQFF
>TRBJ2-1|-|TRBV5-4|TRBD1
TGTGCCAGCAGCTTTTCGACAGGGCCTAGCTACAATGAGCAGTTCTTC
CASSFSTGPSYNEQFF
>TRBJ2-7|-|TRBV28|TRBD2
TGTGCCAGCAGTTCCGACCCAGCGGGATCCCTCGAGCAGTACTTC
CASSSDPAGSLEQYF
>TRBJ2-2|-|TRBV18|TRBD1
TGTGCCAGCTCACCAGGTGGACAGGAGAACACCGGGGAGCTGTTTTTT
CASSPGGQENTGELFF
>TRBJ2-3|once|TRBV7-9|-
TGTGCCAGCAGTCCTCCAGGAGGTACGCAGTATTTT
CASSPPGGTQYF
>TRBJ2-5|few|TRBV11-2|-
TGTGCCAGCAGCTTATTGTCCTCCCAGTACTTC
CASSLLSSQYF
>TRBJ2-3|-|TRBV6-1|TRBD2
TGTGCCAGCAGTGAAAGACTAGCGGGCACAGATACGCAGTATTTT
CASSERLAGTDTQYF